What follows describes a single T cell receptor beta chain. Its specificity is unknown. Researchers took RNA transcripts and amplified TCR beta CDR3 regions from them. Amplification began with first-round RT-PCR using HTBI primers, then second-round multiplex PCR was performed. TCRdb called the multiplex PCR reads again in MiXCR, with one record for every CDR3 protein. The sample shows hundreds of thousands of distinct CDR3 sequences, 45% to 55% of them seen only once. The CDR3 has 15 amino acids. Germline CDR1 reads SEHNR; CDR2 reads FQNEAQ (reference sequence). Trimming cost V 0 bases and J 1 base, with 9 bases left between them. The record originates from a study of Graves' ophthalmopathy and Graves' hyperthyroidism. Study conclusions and caveats: Detection in blood was also observed for most expanded thyroid clonotypes above 0.001 frequency.

The TCR originated in an adult man with Graves' ophthalmopathy. Material: peripheral blood. This sequence joins TRBV7-9 and TRBJ2-5; D is unclear. CDR3 nucleotide sequence: TGTGCCAGCAGCTTAGCGGTCCAAGCCCAAGAGACCCAGTACTTC. Translated, it gives CASSLAVQAQETQYF.